This T cell receptor (beta chain) is drawn from a study of blood T cell repertoires in COVID-19. Across the whole study: Sample material is recorded as cDNA or gDNA derived from T cells, B-cell-depleted T cells, or PBMCs.

This CDR3 is 14 amino acids long. The germline V and J ends were trimmed by 3 bases and 5 bases, with 10 bases remaining between them. Germline loops: CDR1 LGHDT, CDR2 YNNKEL (reference sequence). Original data processing: Scientists estimated how many nucleated cells there were by amplifying reference gene primers. TCRdb's copy holds only in-frame clones and misses some; the assay was immunoSEQ multiplex PCR. V and J calls and clone size are given by that table; D and trimming were obtained from the DNA. The table lists about 91,000 clones, more than 75% of them singletons. This TCR was sampled from a woman of 80 years or more with active COVID-19. The V and J genes are TRBV3-1 (or the pseudogene TRBV3-2) and TRBJ2-2; D ambiguous. Material for sequencing was peripheral blood. This CDR3 reads CASSQTGRTGELFF. In DNA, the CDR3 is TGTGCCAGCAGCCAGACGGGTAGGACCGGGGAGCTGTTTTTT.